This T cell receptor beta chain was identified during a study of blood T cell repertoires in COVID-19. Across the study: Nucleic acid was either cDNA or gDNA, and it came from T cells, B-cell-depleted T cells, or PBMCs.

This CDR3 spans 16 amino acids. Germline trimming cut 0 bases from V and 5 bases from J; bases unmatched to any gene: 7. Germline CDR1 SGHNT, CDR2 YYREEE (reference sequence). In the authors' workflow: Using reference gene primer amplification, nucleated cell counts were estimated. Using immunoSEQ multiplex PCR, the repertoire was profiled, and TCRdb retains in-frame clones only, with some absent. V and J calls and clone size are as listed in that table; D and trimming were resolved from the DNA. The sample includes roughly 200,000 clones, approximately 85% of them seen just once. Material: peripheral blood. This TCR was sampled from a woman aged 65 to 85 with active or convalescent COVID-19. The chain carries TRBV5-4 and TRBJ2-5; 10 nucleotides align to TRBD2. CDR3 DNA: TGTGCCAGCAGCTTGGGGTCTAGCGGGAGTTTTGAGACCCAGTACTTC. This translates into CASSLGSSGSFETQYF.